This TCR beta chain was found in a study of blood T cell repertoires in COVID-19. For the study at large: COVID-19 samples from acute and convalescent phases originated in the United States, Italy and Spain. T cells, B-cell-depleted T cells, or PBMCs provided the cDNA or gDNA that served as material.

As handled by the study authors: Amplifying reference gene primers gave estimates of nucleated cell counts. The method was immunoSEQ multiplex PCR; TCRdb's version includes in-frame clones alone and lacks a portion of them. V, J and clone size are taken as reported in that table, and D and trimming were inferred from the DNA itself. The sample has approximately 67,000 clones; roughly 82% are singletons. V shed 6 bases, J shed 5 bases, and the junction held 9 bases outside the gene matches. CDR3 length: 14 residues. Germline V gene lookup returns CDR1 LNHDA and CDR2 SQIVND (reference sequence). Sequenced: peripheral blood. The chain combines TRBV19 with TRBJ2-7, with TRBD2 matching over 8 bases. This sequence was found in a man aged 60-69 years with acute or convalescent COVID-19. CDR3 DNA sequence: TGTGCCAGTAGGACCTCTGGACTAGCCCACGAGCAGTACTTC. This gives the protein CASRTSGLAHEQYF.